One and the same sample provided the 18 T cell receptor beta chains below, sequenced in a study of shared clonotypes between healthy human individuals. Here immunoSEQ multiplex PCR was the method, and the copy in TCRdb shows in-frame clones only, minus some. The sample comprises about 2.4 million clones, roughly 93% of which are singletons, and about 0.34% rests with the top ten. The sequenced material came from naive CD4+ T cells from PBMCs. Specified subset: CD45RA+ positively selected. These receptor sequences come from a man between 18 and 29 years old in good health. Some clones in this sample may be carry-over from other donors' samples.

The chain is built from TRBV4-3 and TRBJ2-7; the D gene is possibly TRBD1 (6 bases). Germline V gives CDR1 LGHNA, CDR2 YSLEER. Trimming pared 4 bases from V and 2 bases from J, leaving 15 bases between. The CDR3 totals 15 residues. The CDR3 sequence: CASSRNDRPPYEQYF. In DNA form, the CDR3 reads TGCGCCAGCAGCCGCAACGACAGGCCGCCCTACGAGCAGTACTTC.

Turning to this clone: This CDR3 is also generated by other DNA sequences in the sample. J is TRBJ2-7 and V is TRBV6-6; D not resolved. The germline V gene has CDR1 MNHNY and CDR2 SVGAGI (reference sequence). This CDR3 comprises 12 residues. V shed 4 bases and J shed 4 bases, with 8 bases lying between them. The CDR3 DNA is TGTGCCAGCAGTTCGCCAAATTACGAGCAGTACTTC. Its translation is CASSSPNYEQYF.

This sequence joins TRBV7-3 and TRBJ2-1; the D gene is possibly TRBD2 (5 bases). The CDR3 totals 15 residues. Germline assignment: CDR1 SGHTA and CDR2 FQGTGA. V lost 3 bases and J 1 base, leaving 10 bases between the germline ends. The CDR3 DNA reads as TGTGCCAGCAGCTTGGTGGGAGAATCCTACAATGAGCAGTTCTTC. Translation: CASSLVGESYNEQFF. Full variable domain (outside the CDR3, taken from reference TRBV7-3 and TRBJ2-1): GAGVSQTPSNKVTEKGKYVELRCDPISGHTALYWYRQSLGQGPEFLIYFQGTGAADDSGLPNDRFFAVRPEGSVSTLKIQRTERGDSAVYLCASSLVGESYNEQFFGPGTRLTVL.

This clone was observed a few times. The chain combines TRBV18 with TRBJ1-5; no reliable D call. The CDR3 has 16 amino acids. Looked up from germline, CDR1 is KGHSH and CDR2 is LQKENI. Trimming stripped 5 bases from V and 4 bases from J, with 18 bases between. The CDR3 spells CASSSKGGEGNQPQHF. In DNA, the CDR3 is TGTGCCAGCTCAAGCAAGGGTGGGGAAGGGAATCAGCCCCAGCATTTT.

This clone was found once. The rearrangement uses TRBV6-1 and TRBJ1-4; D is unclear. The CDR3 is made up of 14 amino acids. Germline V gives CDR1 MNHNS, CDR2 SASEGT. V lost 4 bases, J lost 10 bases, and 16 bases lay in between. CDR3 in amino acids: CASSAEPSRGKLFF. CDR3 DNA sequence: TGTGCCAGCAGTGCCGAGCCTAGCCGCGGAAAACTGTTTTTT.

The chain joins TRBV5-6 to TRBJ2-5, with D perhaps matching TRBD1 (5 bases). Germline V gene data show CDR1 as SGHDT and CDR2 as YYEEEE. The CDR3 extends over 15 amino acids. V was shortened by 1 base and J by 2 bases, with 12 bases between the two germline ends. Here the CDR3 DNA reads TGTGCCAGCAGCTTGTCCAGGGCTACTCAAGAGACCCAGTACTTC. Translating gives CASSLSRATQETQYF.

The chain has TRBV4-2 and TRBJ1-5; 12 bases are a match to TRBD1. V lost 0 bases and J lost 11; bases outside the gene matches: 8. The CDR3 has 16 residues. The germline V gene has CDR1 LGHNA and CDR2 YNFKEQ. Here the CDR3 DNA reads TGTGCCAGCAGCCAAGATCCCGGGACAGGGGGCACCTCCCAGCATTTT. As protein: CASSQDPGTGGTSQHF.

The rearrangement uses TRBV28 and TRBJ2-5; no clear D gene. V gave up 6 bases and J gave up 1 base, with 12 bases separating them. Germline values: CDR1 MDHEN, CDR2 SYDVKM. The CDR3 consists of 14 residues. As DNA, the CDR3 is TGTGCCAGCAGCCCGGAGCTGGTCCAAGAGACCCAGTACTTC. It translates to CASSPELVQETQYF.

The chain carries TRBV28 and TRBJ2-7; D could derive from TRBD1 or TRBD2 (5 bases each). Germline loops: CDR1 MDHEN, CDR2 SYDVKM. Deletions cut 6 bases from V and 2 bases from J, with 14 bases between. This CDR3 contains 14 residues. CDR3 sequence reads: CASRGTVVPYEQYF. CDR3 in DNA: TGTGCCAGCAGAGGGACCGTTGTACCCTACGAGCAGTACTTC.

The chain recombines TRBV27 with TRBJ2-7, with no clear D. The CDR3 sequence is 15 residues long. Trimming stripped 5 bases from V and 2 bases from J, with 16 bases between. Germline V CDR1 and CDR2: MNHEY, SMNVEV (reference sequence). CDR3 in amino acids: CASSLTPGLAYEQYF. For the CDR3, the DNA is TGTGCCAGCAGTCTCACCCCCGGCCTTGCCTACGAGCAGTACTTC.

CDR3: CASSFTANTYEQYF. The CDR3 DNA reads TGCGCCAGCAGCTTTACAGCCAATACCTACGAGCAGTACTTC. The chain links TRBV5-1 to TRBJ2-7, with D uncertain. Trimming stripped 2 bases from V and 2 bases from J, with 11 bases between. In germline, CDR1 is SGHRS, CDR2 YFSETQ. CDR3 length: 14 amino acids.

The rearrangement uses TRBV19 and TRBJ2-7, with 8 bases fitting TRBD2. J gave up 2 bases and V 5 bases, and 11 bases lay outside the gene matches. The germline gives CDR1 LNHDA, CDR2 SQIVND (reference sequence). The CDR3 loop spans 16 amino acids. The CDR3 protein is CASSSRIAGRPYEQYF. In DNA, the CDR3 is TGTGCCAGTAGTTCACGGATAGCGGGAAGACCCTACGAGCAGTACTTC.

The rearrangement joins TRBV30 to TRBJ2-5; D is unresolved. This CDR3 has 13 amino acids. Per germline, CDR1 GTSNPN and CDR2 SVGIG (reference sequence). Between the trimmed V and J ends, which lost 2 bases and 2 bases, there was a span of 9 bases. The CDR3 spells CAWSRQPQETQYF. Here the CDR3 DNA reads TGTGCCTGGAGTAGGCAGCCACAAGAGACCCAGTACTTC.

The CDR3 sequence: CASSPGWRARGTEAFF. The CDR3 DNA reads TGTGCCAGCTCACCAGGGTGGAGGGCCCGGGGCACTGAAGCTTTCTTT. This chain joins TRBV18 and TRBJ1-1; D not resolved. Germline V gives CDR1 KGHSH, CDR2 LQKENI. V lost 2 bases and J 4 bases, leaving 17 bases between the germline ends. This CDR3 has 16 amino acids. Based on the CDR3 plus reference TRBV18 and TRBJ1-1, the full variable domain is NAGVMQNPRHLVRRRGQEARLRCSPMKGHSHVYWYRQLPEEGLKFMVYLQKENIIDESGMPKERFSAEFPKEGPSILRIQQVVRGDSAAYFCASSPGWRARGTEAFFGQGTRLTVV.

The rearrangement uses TRBV28 and TRBJ2-5; D not certain. V lost 5 bases and J 1 base, leaving 11 bases between the germline ends. The CDR3 totals 14 residues. Germline CDR1 reads MDHEN; CDR2 reads SYDVKM. The CDR3 protein is CASSTRLFQETQYF. The CDR3 nucleotides read TGTGCCAGCAGTACACGACTTTTCCAAGAGACCCAGTACTTC.

Comments on this clone: In the same sample, other DNA sequences code for this CDR3. V and J are TRBV28 and TRBJ2-7; 9 bases are shared with TRBD1. The CDR3 is made up of 13 amino acids. With V trimmed by 5 bases and J by 6 bases, 5 bases remained unmatched. Looked up from germline, CDR1 is MDHEN and CDR2 is SYDVKM. CDR3 DNA sequence: TGTGCCAGCAGTCCGGGACAGGGAGGCGAGCAGTACTTC. Residues: CASSPGQGGEQYF.

As to this clone: Other DNA sequences from this sample encode an identical CDR3 as well. This chain uses TRBV5-1 with TRBJ1-1; D call uncertain. The CDR3 is 12 residues long. Trimming pared 0 bases from V and 3 bases from J, leaving 3 bases between. Germline lookup yields CDR1 SGHRS and CDR2 YFSETQ. In DNA, the CDR3 is TGCGCCAGCAGCTTGGAAGACACTGAAGCTTTCTTT. Amino acid sequence: CASSLEDTEAFF.

This chain links TRBV30 with TRBJ2-7; D gene uncertain. V lost 0 bases and J lost 0, with 12 bases in between. Germline values: CDR1 GTSNPN, CDR2 SVGIG (reference sequence). The CDR3 loop spans 15 amino acids. DNA for the CDR3: TGTGCCTGGAGTGTACCGAGACTCGGCTCCTACGAGCAGTACTTC. As protein: CAWSVPRLGSYEQYF.